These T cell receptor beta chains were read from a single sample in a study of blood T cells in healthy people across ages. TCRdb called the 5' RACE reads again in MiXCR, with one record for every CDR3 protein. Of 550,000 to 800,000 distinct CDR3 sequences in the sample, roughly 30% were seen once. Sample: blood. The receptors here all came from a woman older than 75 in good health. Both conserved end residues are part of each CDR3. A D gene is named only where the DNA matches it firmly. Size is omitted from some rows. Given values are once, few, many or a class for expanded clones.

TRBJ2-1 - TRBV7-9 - CVSSPPYRNSPYNEQFF TGTGTCAGTAGCCCCCCATACCGAAATAGCCCCTACAATGAGCAGTTCTTC
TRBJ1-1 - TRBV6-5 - CASREGRRNTEAFF TGTGCCAGCAGAGAGGGACGGCGGAACACTGAAGCTTTCTTT
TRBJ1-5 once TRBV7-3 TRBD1 CASSPSTGTQPQHF TGTGCCAGCAGCCCCTCGACAGGGACCCAGCCCCAGCATTTT
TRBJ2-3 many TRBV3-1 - CASSQEEDLTDTQYF TGTGCCAGCAGCCAAGAAGAGGATCTCACAGATACGCAGTATTTT
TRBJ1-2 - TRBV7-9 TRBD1 CASSAGQPLYGYTF TGTGCCAGCAGCGCGGGACAGCCGCTTTATGGCTACACCTTC
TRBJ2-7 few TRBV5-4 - CASRSWDEGYEQYF TGTGCCAGCAGGTCATGGGACGAAGGCTACGAGCAGTACTTC
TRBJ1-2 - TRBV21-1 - CASSTKHRGAHYGYTF TGTGCCAGCAGCACTAAACACAGGGGAGCGCACTATGGCTACACCTTC
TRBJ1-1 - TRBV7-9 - CASSPWVDTEAFF TGTGCCAGCAGCCCCTGGGTCGACACTGAAGCTTTCTTT
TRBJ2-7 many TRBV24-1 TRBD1 CATSAGQGLPYEQYF TGTGCCACCAGTGCCGGACAGGGACTTCCCTACGAGCAGTACTTC
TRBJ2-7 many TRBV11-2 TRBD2 CASSLTSGYYEQYF TGTGCCAGCAGCTTGACTAGCGGATACTACGAGCAGTACTTC
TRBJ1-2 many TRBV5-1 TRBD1 CASSATGGSVGYTF TGCGCCAGCAGCGCAACAGGGGGCTCTGTTGGCTACACCTTC
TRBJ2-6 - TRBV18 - CACPPEEVSSGANVLTF TGTGCCTGCCCACCGGAGGAGGTTAGCTCTGGGGCCAACGTCCTGACTTTC
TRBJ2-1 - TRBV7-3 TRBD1 CASSRTGQAYNEQFF TGTGCCAGCAGCCGAACGGGACAGGCTTACAATGAGCAGTTCTTC
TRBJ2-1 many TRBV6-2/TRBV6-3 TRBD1 CASRTGALYNEQFF TGTGCCAGCAGGACAGGGGCCCTCTACAATGAGCAGTTCTTC
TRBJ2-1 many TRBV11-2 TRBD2 CASSRPSGGAPEQFF TGTGCCAGCAGCCGTCCTAGCGGGGGGGCCCCTGAGCAGTTCTTC
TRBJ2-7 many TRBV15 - CATSRDSRASYEQYF TGTGCCACCAGCAGAGATAGCAGGGCCTCCTACGAGCAGTACTTC
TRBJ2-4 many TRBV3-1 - CASSQDLRGTIQYF TGTGCCAGCAGCCAAGATCTGAGGGGTACCATTCAGTACTTC
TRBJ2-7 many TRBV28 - CASSTRTVSSYEQYF TGTGCCAGCAGTACTCGGACAGTCAGCTCCTACGAGCAGTACTTC
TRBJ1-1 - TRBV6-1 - CASSESSGAYSEAFF TGTGCCAGCAGTGAATCCTCCGGGGCCTACTCTGAAGCTTTCTTT
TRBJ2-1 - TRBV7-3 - CASSGTGWRDNEQFF TGTGCCAGCAGCGGTACAGGGTGGCGGGACAATGAGCAGTTCTTC
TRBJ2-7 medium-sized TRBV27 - CASSWDNYEQYF TGTGCCAGCAGTTGGGACAACTACGAGCAGTACTTC
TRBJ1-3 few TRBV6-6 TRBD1 CASSRTGTEAGNTIYF TGTGCCAGCAGCCGAACCGGGACAGAGGCTGGAAACACCATATATTTT
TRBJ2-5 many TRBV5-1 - CASSPRGSAGETQYF TGCGCCAGCAGCCCTAGAGGGAGCGCTGGAGAGACCCAGTACTTC
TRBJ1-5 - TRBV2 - CASSEGRGMMAQHF TGTGCCAGCAGTGAGGGTAGGGGAATGATGGCCCAGCATTTT
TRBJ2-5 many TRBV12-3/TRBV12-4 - CASSKVGRSREEQYF TGTGCCAGCAGTAAGGTGGGCAGGTCCCGCGAGGAGCAGTACTTC
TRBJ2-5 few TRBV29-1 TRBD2 CSVGLAGGYNEQYF TGCAGCGTTGGACTAGCGGGGGGCTACAATGAGCAGTACTTC
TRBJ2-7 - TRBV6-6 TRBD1 CASSNHRDSKGNEQYF TGTGCCAGCAGTAACCACCGGGACAGCAAAGGGAACGAGCAGTACTTC
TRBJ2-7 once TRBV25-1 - CASSSPPASYEQYF TGTGCCAGCAGCTCTCCCCCAGCTTCCTACGAGCAGTACTTC
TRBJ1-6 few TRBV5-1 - CASSGGLSSYNSPLHF TGCGCCAGCAGCGGTGGTTTAAGCTCCTATAATTCACCCCTCCACTTT
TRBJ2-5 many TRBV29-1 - CSVNNNQETQYF TGCAGCGTAAACAACAACCAAGAGACCCAGTACTTC
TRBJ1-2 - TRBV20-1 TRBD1 CSARDAPGTGDYGYTF TGCAGTGCTAGAGATGCCCCCGGGACAGGAGACTATGGCTACACCTTC
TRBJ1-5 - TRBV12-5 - CASGLGQGSQPQHF TGTGCTAGTGGCCTCGGTCAGGGGAGTCAGCCCCAGCATTTT
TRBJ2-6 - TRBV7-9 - CASSLPGSGANVLTF TGTGCCAGCAGCTTACCAGGGTCCGGGGCCAACGTCCTGACTTTC
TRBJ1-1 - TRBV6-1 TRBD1 CASSPGGLMNTEAFF TGTGCCAGCAGTCCAGGGGGCCTCATGAACACTGAAGCTTTCTTT
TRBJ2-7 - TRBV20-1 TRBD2 CSAISGSYEQYF TGCAGTGCTATTAGCGGGAGTTACGAGCAGTACTTC
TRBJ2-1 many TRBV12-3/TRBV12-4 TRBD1 CASSPGQGLSEQFF TGTGCCAGCAGCCCGGGACAGGGTTTGAGTGAGCAGTTCTTC
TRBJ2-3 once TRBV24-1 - CATSDAQGPDTQYF TGTGCCACCAGTGATGCGCAGGGTCCAGATACGCAGTATTTT
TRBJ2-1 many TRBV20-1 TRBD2 CSAASSGGTLNEQFF TGCAGTGCGGCTTCTAGCGGGGGGACCCTGAATGAGCAGTTCTTC
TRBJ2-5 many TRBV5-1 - CASSLGLGTVETQYF TGCGCCAGCAGCTTGGGACTAGGAACAGTGGAGACCCAGTACTTC
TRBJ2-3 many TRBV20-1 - CSARQTPGADTQYF TGCAGTGCTAGGCAGACCCCGGGGGCGGATACGCAGTATTTT
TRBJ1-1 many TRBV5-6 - CASSLNTGILNTEAFF TGTGCCAGCAGCTTGAATACAGGGATTTTGAACACTGAAGCTTTCTTT
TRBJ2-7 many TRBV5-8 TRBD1 CASSSSGVGQVGSYEQYF TGTGCCAGCAGCTCATCAGGCGTGGGACAGGTGGGCTCCTACGAGCAGTACTTC
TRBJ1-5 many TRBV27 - CASSLFGAQPQHF TGTGCCAGCAGTTTATTCGGTGCCCAGCCCCAGCATTTT
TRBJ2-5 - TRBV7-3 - CASSPGTWLGETQYF TGTGCCAGCAGCCCCGGGACTTGGCTAGGAGAGACCCAGTACTTC
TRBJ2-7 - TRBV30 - CAWRTDSYEQYF TGTGCCTGGAGAACGGATTCCTACGAGCAGTACTTC
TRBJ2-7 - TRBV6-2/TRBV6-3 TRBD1 CASSTPGQGTYEQYF TGTGCCAGCAGCACCCCGGGACAGGGAACCTACGAGCAGTACTTC
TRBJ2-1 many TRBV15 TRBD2 CATKRGLSEQFF TGTGCCACCAAGCGGGGGCTGAGTGAGCAGTTCTTC
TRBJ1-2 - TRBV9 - CASSAQWGNYGYTF TGTGCCAGCAGCGCCCAGTGGGGCAACTATGGCTACACCTTC
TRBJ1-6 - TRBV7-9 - CASSVGTGPSPLHF TGTGCCAGCAGCGTCGGCACAGGGCCTTCACCCCTCCACTTT
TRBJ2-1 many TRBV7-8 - CASSTGDGYNEQFF TGTGCCAGCAGCACCGGAGACGGCTACAATGAGCAGTTCTTC
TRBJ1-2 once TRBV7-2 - CASSSQEGGYTF TGTGCCAGCAGCTCGCAGGAGGGTGGCTACACCTTC
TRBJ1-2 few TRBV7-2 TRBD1 CASSPTRTGSRGYTF TGTGCCAGCAGCCCGACCCGGACAGGGTCACGGGGCTACACCTTC
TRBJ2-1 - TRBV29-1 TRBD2 CSAISRQDGRGRARSEQFF TGCAGCGCAATTTCACGCCAGGATGGACGGGGGAGGGCCCGCAGTGAGCAGTTCTTC
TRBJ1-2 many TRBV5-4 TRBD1 CASSLQGRDGYTF TGTGCCAGCAGCTTACAGGGGCGGGATGGCTACACCTTC